A single sample is the source of the 18 T cell receptor beta chains below, sequenced in a study of blood T cell repertoires in COVID-19. TCRdb's table, derived via immunoSEQ multiplex PCR, lists solely in-frame clones and lacks some. This sample has 65,000 to 100,000 clones; roughly nine tenths occur once, and the top ten carry roughly 9%. Sequencing was performed on peripheral blood. These receptors were obtained from a man between 50 and 59 years old with acute or convalescent COVID-19.

The V call is TRBV6-5, the J call TRBJ2-2; TRBD2 aligns across 9 bases. CDR1 and CDR2 (germline): MNHEY, SVGAGI. CDR3 length: 15 amino acids. Trimming took 10 bases from V and 1 from J; bases not matched to a gene: 7. In DNA, the CDR3 is TGTGCCATTATGCGGGGGGGAGTGAACACCGGGGAGCTGTTTTTT. This sequence encodes CAIMRGGVNTGELFF.

The chain employs TRBV5-5 and TRBJ1-2, with 9 bases lining up with TRBD1. The CDR3 extends over 19 amino acids. Trimming took 5 bases from V and 4 from J; bases not matched to a gene: 21. Germline CDR1 reads SGHKS; CDR2 reads YYEKEE (reference sequence). The CDR3 DNA follows: TGTGCCAGCAGAAAAATTCACCGGGACAGGGTGCTTCTCAGCTATGGCTACACCTTC. It codes for CASRKIHRDRVLLSYGYTF. Full variable domain (missing parts from reference TRBV5-5 and TRBJ1-2): DAGVTQSPTHLIKTRGQQVTLRCSPISGHKSVSWYQQVLGQGPQFIFQYYEKEERGRGNFPDRFSARQFPNYSSELNVNALLLGDSALYLCASRKIHRDRVLLSYGYTFGSGTRLTVV.

The gene calls are TRBV5-1 and TRBJ2-7, with 10 nucleotides matching TRBD2. CDR3 size: 15 residues. The V gene's germline CDR1 is SGHRS and CDR2 YFSETQ. With V trimmed by 3 bases and J by 4 bases, 7 bases remained unmatched. CDR3 coding DNA: TGCGCCAGCAGCTCACTAGCGGGGAGCCTTTACGAGCAGTACTTC. As protein: CASSSLAGSLYEQYF.

This clone came up a few times. This chain links TRBV24-1 with TRBJ1-3, with D possibly being TRBD1 (6 bases). Trimming shortened V by 5 bases and J by 3 bases, and 7 bases separated the two germline ends. Germline V gene sequence: CDR1 KGHDR, CDR2 SFDVKD. This CDR3 has 13 amino acids. CDR3 protein: CATSAGDGNTIYF. The CDR3 DNA is TGTGCCACCAGTGCAGGGGATGGAAACACCATATATTTT.

This clone was observed a handful of times. The chain carries TRBV10-3 and TRBJ2-7; maybe TRBD2 (5 bases). The CDR3 is 14 amino acids. Germline V CDR1 and CDR2: ENHRY, SYGVKD. V was shortened by 0 bases and J by 6 bases, with 12 bases between the two germline ends. DNA of the CDR3: TGTGCCATCAGTGAGTCGAACGGGGTGTCCGAGCAGTACGTC. It encodes CAISESNGVSEQYV.

The chain uses TRBV5-8 and TRBJ1-5; weak D call: TRBD1 (5 bases). Germline CDR1 reads SGHTS; CDR2 reads YDEGEE. Trimming shortened V by 3 bases and J by 2 bases, and 12 bases separated the two germline ends. The CDR3 is 15 residues long. The CDR3: CASSWNQGGNQPQHF. Here the CDR3 DNA reads TGTGCCAGCAGCTGGAACCAGGGTGGCAATCAGCCCCAGCATTTT.

V gene TRBV19 combines with J gene TRBJ1-5; 8 bases line up with TRBD1. The CDR3 has 16 amino acids. V was pared by 5 bases and J by 2 bases, with 8 bases of the junction left unmatched. The germline gives CDR1 LNHDA, CDR2 SQIVND (reference sequence). CDR3 sequence (DNA): TGTGCCAGTAGTCCCCCGGGACAGGTGCGCAATCAGCCCCAGCATTTT. Its translation: CASSPPGQVRNQPQHF.

The chain recombines TRBV2 with TRBJ1-3; 8 positions match TRBD1. CDR1 and CDR2 from the germline V gene are SNHLY and FYNNEI. CDR3 size: 17 residues. V lost 3 bases to trimming and J lost 8 bases; unmatched junction nucleotides: 15. For the CDR3, the DNA is TGTGCCAGCAGTGACGCCCATCAGGGGGCATCATTACACACCATATATTTT. Its translation is CASSDAHQGASLHTIYF.

The chain links TRBV7-9 to TRBJ2-3; unclear D gene. The germline gives CDR1 SEHNR, CDR2 FQNEAQ (reference sequence). V lost 5 bases and J 0 bases, leaving 15 bases between the germline ends. The CDR3 covers 16 residues. The CDR3 loop is CASSPLGQASTDTQYF. Here the CDR3 DNA reads TGTGCCAGCAGCCCCCTTGGGCAGGCTAGCACAGATACGCAGTATTTT.

V is TRBV3-1 (or the pseudogene TRBV3-2) and J is TRBJ2-2; D ambiguous. CDR3 length: 14 residues. Trimming stripped 1 base from V and 4 bases from J, with 7 bases between. In germline, CDR1 is LGHDT, CDR2 YNNKEL (reference sequence). CDR3 amino acids: CASSQGLPTGELFF. The CDR3 DNA is TGTGCCAGCAGCCAAGGGCTTCCCACCGGGGAGCTGTTTTTT.

The chain uses TRBV6-2 or TRBV6-3 and TRBJ1-5; TRBD1 might be the D (6 bases). The germline V gene encodes CDR1 MNHEY and CDR2 SVGEGT. There are 13 residues in the CDR3. The V and J ends lost 4 bases and 5 bases respectively, with 9 bases between them. CDR3 residues: CASSWGLHQPQHF. CDR3 sequence (DNA): TGTGCCAGCAGTTGGGGGCTTCATCAGCCCCAGCATTTT.

The CDR3 loop reads CASSTGGGELFF. The CDR3 bases are TGTGCCAGCAGCACCGGAGGCGGGGAGCTGTTTTTT. This sequence joins TRBV13 and TRBJ2-2; D might be TRBD2 (5 bases). Trimming stripped 5 bases from V and 7 bases from J, with 8 bases between. CDR3 length: 12 amino acids. Germline V gene data show CDR1 as PRHDT and CDR2 as FYEKMQ (reference sequence).

In its sample, this clone was seen once. The chain combines TRBV9 with TRBJ2-1; possible D gene TRBD1, 7 bases. Germline V gene sequence: CDR1 SGDLS, CDR2 YYNGEE. V lost 2 bases, J lost 10 bases, and 16 bases lay in between. The CDR3 sequence is 14 residues long. This CDR3 reads CASSVGNSGGEQFF. CDR3 nucleotides: TGTGCCAGCAGCGTTGGAAACTCAGGGGGGGAGCAGTTCTTC.

V usage is TRBV4-1 and J usage is TRBJ1-2; maybe TRBD1 (5 bases). Germline CDR1 reads MGHRA; CDR2 reads YSYEKL. The V end lost 3 bases, the J end lost 1 base, and 12 bases lay between the germline ends. There are 15 residues in the CDR3. The CDR3 here is CASSQEGRLNYGYTF. The DNA of the CDR3 is TGCGCCAGCAGCCAGGAGGGACGCCTTAACTATGGCTACACCTTC.

The chain links TRBV9 to TRBJ1-2; D unclear. V lost 4 bases and J lost 8, with 12 bases in between. Looked up from germline, CDR1 is SGDLS and CDR2 is YYNGEE. The CDR3 covers 12 residues. CDR3 nucleotides: TGTGCCAGCAGCAACCTATTGGTCGGCTACACCTTC. This codes for CASSNLLVGYTF.

V and J are TRBV28 and TRBJ1-1; possible D gene TRBD1, 5 bases. Between the trimmed V and J ends, which lost 6 bases and 4 bases, there was a span of 15 bases. The germline CDR1 and CDR2 sequences are MDHEN and SYDVKM. CDR3 size: 14 residues. CDR3 nucleotide sequence: TGTGCCAGCAGCTACAGCAGGGTATCCACTGAAGCTTTCTTT. Translated: CASSYSRVSTEAFF.

The chain employs TRBV10-2 and TRBJ1-4; TRBD1 agrees at 11 bases. The CDR3 runs to 12 residues. The junction had 5 bases not matched to a gene; V was cut back by 10 bases and J by 10 bases. In germline, CDR1 is WSHSY, CDR2 SAAADI. The chain's CDR3 is CAIKDRGPKLFF. The CDR3 DNA reads TGCGCCATTAAGGACAGGGGGCCAAAACTGTTTTTT.

This clone is deemed large. The rearrangement joins TRBV3-1 (or the pseudogene TRBV3-2) to TRBJ2-3, with 16 bases that match TRBD2. Unmatched junction bases numbered 7, after V lost 5 bases and J lost 5 bases. This CDR3 contains 17 residues. CDR1 is LGHDT and CDR2 is YNNKEL in the germline V gene (reference sequence). CDR3 coding DNA: TGTGCCAGCAGCGGGACTAGCGGGGGGGTCATCGGAGATACGCAGTATTTT. This gives the protein CASSGTSGGVIGDTQYF.